The 9 T cell receptor beta chains below come from one sample, sequenced in a study of technical replicates of blood from a handful of donors. The method was immunoSEQ multiplex PCR; TCRdb's version includes in-frame clones alone and lacks a portion of them. The sample shows about 97,000 clones, roughly 96% of them seen only once. Source material: T cells isolated from PBMCs. The receptors come from a human donor in good health.

This chain links TRBV27 with TRBJ1-2; 7 positions match TRBD1. This CDR3 comprises 14 residues. The V gene end was trimmed by 6 bases and the J gene end by 7 bases; junction bases not matched to a gene: 11. Germline loops: CDR1 MNHEY, CDR2 SMNVEV (reference sequence). CDR3 bases: TGTGCCAGCAGCTGGGACAGTGGGGTAGGTGGCTACACCTTC. Its protein product is CASSWDSGVGGYTF.

The gene calls are TRBV19 and TRBJ2-7; TRBD1 is a possible D gene (8 bases). The CDR3 has 14 residues. Trimming removed 3 bases from V and 3 bases from J, with 12 bases in between. Germline CDR1 and CDR2: LNHDA and SQIVND (reference sequence). The CDR3 loop reads CASSMNRGGYEQYF. The CDR3 coding sequence is TGTGCCAGTAGTATGAACAGGGGGGGCTACGAGCAGTACTTC.

The rearrangement uses TRBV7-9 and TRBJ2-5; 11 bases match TRBD1. The CDR3 has 15 residues. Germline CDR1 is SEHNR and CDR2 is FQNEAQ (reference sequence). After removal of 1 base from V and 4 bases from J, the junction contained 2 bases not matched to a gene. This CDR3 reads CASSLEDRGPETQYF. CDR3 nucleotides: TGTGCCAGCAGCTTAGAGGACAGGGGGCCAGAGACCCAGTACTTC.

The chain joins TRBV5-1 to TRBJ1-1; TRBD1 is a possible D gene (5 bases). Germline V CDR1 and CDR2: SGHRS, YFSETQ. The V gene lost 6 bases and the J gene lost 1 base, with 13 bases spanning the gap. The CDR3 contains 14 residues. The CDR3 sequence is CASTWTLWNTEAFF. The DNA for the CDR3 is TGCGCCAGCACCTGGACACTCTGGAACACTGAAGCTTTCTTT.

The chain joins TRBV11-3 to TRBJ2-7; no reliable D call. The germline V gene encodes CDR1 SGHNT and CDR2 YENEEA. The CDR3 runs to 12 residues. The V and J ends lost 2 bases and 5 bases respectively, with 7 bases between them. The CDR3 sequence is CASSLNRDEQYF. CDR3 nucleotide sequence: TGTGCCAGCAGCTTAAACAGAGACGAGCAGTACTTC.

The V call is TRBV7-9, the J call TRBJ2-1; 9 nucleotides line up with TRBD1. The germline gives CDR1 SEHNR, CDR2 FQNEAQ (reference sequence). The CDR3 has 11 amino acids. Trimming took 5 bases from V and 13 from J; bases not matched to a gene: 3. Written as DNA, the CDR3 is TGTGCCAGCAGCGCGGGACAGGGCCAGTTCTTC. Its translation: CASSAGQGQFF.

The chain uses TRBV27 and TRBJ1-1, with unresolved D. Trimming removed 2 bases at V and 3 bases at J, with 13 bases between. Looked up from germline, CDR1 is MNHEY and CDR2 is SMNVEV (reference sequence). CDR3 length: 15 residues. CDR3 amino acids: CASSLSGAGYTEAFF. The CDR3 nucleotides are TGTGCCAGCAGTTTAAGTGGAGCGGGTTACACTGAAGCTTTCTTT.

Comments on this clone: The same CDR3 also results from other DNA sequences found in this sample. The chain is built from TRBV6-5 and TRBJ2-7; weak D call: TRBD1 (6 bases). Germline assignment: CDR1 MNHEY and CDR2 SVGAGI. V lost 0 bases and J lost 1, with 7 bases in between. This CDR3 region has 14 residues. The CDR3 is CASSYSGHSYEQYF. The DNA of the CDR3 is TGTGCCAGCAGTTACTCGGGACATTCCTACGAGCAGTACTTC.

This chain joins TRBV7-3 and TRBJ2-1; 8 bases agree with TRBD1. This CDR3 is 13 amino acids long. Germline assignment: CDR1 SGHTA and CDR2 FQGTGA. Trimming removed 5 bases from V and 9 bases from J; junction bases left unmatched: 6. The CDR3 sequence: CASSITGTGEQFF. CDR3 nucleotide sequence: TGTGCCAGCAGCATCACTGGGACAGGTGAGCAGTTCTTC.